The source of this TCR beta chain is a study of shared clonotypes between healthy human individuals. About the study: For every donor, three CD4 naive, three CD4 memory, two CD8 naive and one CD8 memory plates were used. Findings and limits, study-wide: Sequencing depth was expected to affect clonotype sharing among donors.

For each subset, genomic DNA was distributed in equal portions over several immunoSEQ plates. This table comes from immunoSEQ multiplex PCR, and its TCRdb copy is limited to in-frame clones, with some not included. The sample contains around 1.1 million clones, approximately 80% of which appear only once. In regard to this clone: Its cognate antigen is unknown.

The CDR3 has 15 residues. Germline V gene lookup returns CDR1 SGHDT and CDR2 YYEEEE. V trimming: 2 bases; J trimming: 4 bases; junction bases outside the gene matches: 7. The sequenced material came from memory CD4+ T cells from PBMCs. The subset denotes: CD45RA-negative fraction. This receptor was obtained from a man in his late teens or twenties in good health. Some clones in this sample may be carry-over from other donors' samples. V usage is TRBV5-6 and J usage is TRBJ1-2, with 8 bases lining up with TRBD1. DNA of the CDR3: TGTGCCAGCAGCTTAGGGGCAGGGGGCTTCTATGGCTACACCTTC. It yields the protein CASSLGAGGFYGYTF.